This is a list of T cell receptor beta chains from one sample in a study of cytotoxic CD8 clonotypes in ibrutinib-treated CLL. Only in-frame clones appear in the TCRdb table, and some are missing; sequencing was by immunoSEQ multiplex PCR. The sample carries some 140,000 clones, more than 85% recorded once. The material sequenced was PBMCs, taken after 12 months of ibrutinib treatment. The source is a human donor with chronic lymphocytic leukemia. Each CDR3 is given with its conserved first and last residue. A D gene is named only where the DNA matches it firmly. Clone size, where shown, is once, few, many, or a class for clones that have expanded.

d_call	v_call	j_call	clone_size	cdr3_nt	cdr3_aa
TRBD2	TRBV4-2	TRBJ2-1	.	TGTGCCAGCAGCCAAGATGAGACTAGCGGGACCAACAGCAATGAGCAGTTCTTC	CASSQDETSGTNSNEQFF
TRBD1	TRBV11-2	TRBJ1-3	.	TGTGCCAGCAGCCTAGACCAGGGGGTAGGAAACACCATATATTTT	CASSLDQGVGNTIYF
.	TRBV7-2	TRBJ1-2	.	TGTGCCAGCAGCTCTCAACAGGGTGACGATGGCTACACCTTC	CASSSQQGDDGYTF
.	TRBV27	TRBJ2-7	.	TGTGCCAGCAGACCGGGACCTTTTTTGGTATCCTACGAGCAGTACTTC	CASRPGPFLVSYEQYF
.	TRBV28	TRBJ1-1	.	TGTGCCAGCTATCACAGGTATGTTGGCACTGAAGCTTTCTTT	CASYHRYVGTEAFF
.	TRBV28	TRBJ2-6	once	TGTGCCAGCGAGTCCGTCGGGGCTGGGGCCAACGTCCTGACTTTC	CASESVGAGANVLTF
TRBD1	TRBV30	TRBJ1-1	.	TGTGCCTGGGGACAGGGCTGGAGAACTGAAGCTTTCTTT	CAWGQGWRTEAFF
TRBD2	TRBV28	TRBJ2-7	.	TGTGCCAGCAGTTGGACTAGCGGGGGCGAGCAGTACTTC	CASSWTSGGEQYF
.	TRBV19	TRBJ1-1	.	TGTGCCAGTACCCCGGACTTCTTGGCTGAAGCTTTCTTT	CASTPDFLAEAFF
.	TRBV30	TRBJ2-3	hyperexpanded	TGTGCCTGGACGGCAGCTTCTAGCACAGATACGCAGTATTTT	CAWTAASSTDTQYF
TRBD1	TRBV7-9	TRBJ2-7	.	TGTGCCAGCACCCCGACAGGGGAAGCGTACGAGCAGTACTTC	CASTPTGEAYEQYF
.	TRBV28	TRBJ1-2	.	TGTGCCAGCAGTTTATTGGGGTATGGCTACACCTTC	CASSLLGYGYTF
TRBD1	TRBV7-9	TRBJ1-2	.	TGTGCCAGCAGCTTAGCGGGGACAGGGGTTCGCTATGGCTACACCTTC	CASSLAGTGVRYGYTF
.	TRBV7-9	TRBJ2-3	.	TGTGCCAGCAGCCCTGAGACGGGACTTCAAGATACGCAGTATTTT	CASSPETGLQDTQYF
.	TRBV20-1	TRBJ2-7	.	TGCAGTGCTAGAACTGACGAGCAGTACTTC	CSARTDEQYF
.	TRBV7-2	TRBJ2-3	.	TGTGCCAGCAGCTTAGCGCTTGAGGAGGGTTTGGGGCTCCTTGCCGGAGATACGCAGTATTTT	CASSLALEEGLGLLAGDTQYF
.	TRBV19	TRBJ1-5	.	TGTGCCAGTAGTATTAGGGAGCTTCAGCCCCAGCATTTT	CASSIRELQPQHF
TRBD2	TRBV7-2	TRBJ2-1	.	TGTGCCAGCAGCAAATCTAGCGGGAGTCACTATGAGCAGTTCTTC	CASSKSSGSHYEQFF
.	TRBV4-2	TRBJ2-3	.	TGTGCCAGCAGCCAAGGTCTCAGGGACGATACGCAGTATTTT	CASSQGLRDDTQYF
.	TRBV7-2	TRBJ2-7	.	TGTGCCAGCAGGTCCAGGGTCGAGCAGTACTTC	CASRSRVEQYF
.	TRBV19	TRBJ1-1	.	TGTGCCAGTAGTTCAAGCATGAACACTGAAGCTTTCTTT	CASSSSMNTEAFF
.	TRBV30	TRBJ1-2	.	TGTGCCTGGAGTGTACGGGCCCTGGGCGGCTACACCTTC	CAWSVRALGGYTF
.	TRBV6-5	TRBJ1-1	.	TGTGCCAGCAGTTTCACAGAGAACACTGAAGCTTTCTTT	CASSFTENTEAFF
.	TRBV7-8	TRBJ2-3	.	TGTGCCAGCAGCTTAGGAGCAGCGGTTGGGGGCACAGATACGCAGTATTTT	CASSLGAAVGGTDTQYF
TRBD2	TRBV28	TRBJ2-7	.	TGTGCCAGCAGTCTTACTAGCGACTACGAGCAGTACTTC	CASSLTSDYEQYF
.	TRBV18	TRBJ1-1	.	TGTGCCAGCTCAAAACGGACAGATACAGAAGCTTTCTTT	CASSKRTDTEAFF
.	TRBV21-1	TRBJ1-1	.	TGTGCCAGCAGCACGGTCGACAGGGTATGCGCTGAAGCTTTCTTT	CASSTVDRVCAEAFF
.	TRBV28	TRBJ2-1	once	TGTGCCAGCAGTTTATTGGGGGCCACGGACAATGAGCAGTTCTTC	CASSLLGATDNEQFF
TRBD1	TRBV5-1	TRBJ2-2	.	TGCGCCAGCAGCTTGGTGGTAGGACAGGGTCCCGGGGAGCTGTTTTTT	CASSLVVGQGPGELFF
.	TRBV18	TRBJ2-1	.	TGTGCCAGCTCACCATCAGCCCTCAATGAGCAGTTCTTC	CASSPSALNEQFF
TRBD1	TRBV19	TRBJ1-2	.	TGTGCCAGTGGGGGACAGGTTGCTAACTATGGCTACACCTTC	CASGGQVANYGYTF
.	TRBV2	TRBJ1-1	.	TGTGCCAGCAGTGTAGAGGGGTTGAACACTGAAGCTTTCTTT	CASSVEGLNTEAFF
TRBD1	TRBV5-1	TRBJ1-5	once	TGCGCCAGCAGCGCTACAGGGGTGGGCAATCAGCCCCAGCATTTT	CASSATGVGNQPQHF
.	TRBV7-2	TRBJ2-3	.	TGTGCCAGCAGCTCGACCCGGGAACATACGCAGTATTTT	CASSSTREHTQYF
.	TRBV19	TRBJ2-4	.	TGTGCCAGTAGTAACAGGGTTTCCAAAAACATTCAGTACTTC	CASSNRVSKNIQYF
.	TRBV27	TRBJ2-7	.	TGTGCCAGCAGTTCCCAACAGGGAGGCTCCTACGAGCAGTACTTC	CASSSQQGGSYEQYF
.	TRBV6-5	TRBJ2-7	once	TGTGCCAGCAGTTACTCGAGGGGCTTCTACGAGCAGTACTTC	CASSYSRGFYEQYF
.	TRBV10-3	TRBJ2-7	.	TGTGCCATCAGGAGGGGTTTATGGGACGGCGGACGGGAGCAGTACTTC	CAIRRGLWDGGREQYF
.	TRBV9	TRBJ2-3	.	TGTGCCAGCAGCGTAGAGGGTGGTACAGATACGCAGTATTTT	CASSVEGGTDTQYF
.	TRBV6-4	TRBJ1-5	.	TGTGCCAGCAGTGACTCGAGCCTCCTGCGCAACCGCAATCAGCCCCAGCATTTT	CASSDSSLLRNRNQPQHF
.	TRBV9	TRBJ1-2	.	TGTGCCAGCAGCCTATCACGGGGGGCAGGGACCTTC	CASSLSRGAGTF
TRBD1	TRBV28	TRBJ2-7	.	TGTGCCAGCAGTACTGGACAGGCTTTTGGCGAGCAGTACTTC	CASSTGQAFGEQYF
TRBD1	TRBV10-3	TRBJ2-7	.	TGTGCCATCAGTGCCGGACAGGGGGGGGCCTACGAGCAGTACTTC	CAISAGQGGAYEQYF
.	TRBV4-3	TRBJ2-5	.	TGCGCCAGCAGCCAGTCGTCAATGGCAGCGTACCAAGAGACCCAGTACTTC	CASSQSSMAAYQETQYF
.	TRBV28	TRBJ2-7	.	TGTGCCAGCAGTTCCACAGGTCCCATTTATACCTACGAGCAGTACTTC	CASSSTGPIYTYEQYF
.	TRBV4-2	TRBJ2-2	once	TGTGCCAGCAGCCAAGGGGGGTTGGCCGGGGAGCTGTTTTTT	CASSQGGLAGELFF
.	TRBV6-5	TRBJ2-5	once	TGTGCCAGCAGTACGCTCTGGGGGGAGCAGTACTTC	CASSTLWGEQYF
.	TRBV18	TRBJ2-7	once	TGTGCCAGCTCACCATTGGCAGGGGGGGACGAGCAGTACTTC	CASSPLAGGDEQYF